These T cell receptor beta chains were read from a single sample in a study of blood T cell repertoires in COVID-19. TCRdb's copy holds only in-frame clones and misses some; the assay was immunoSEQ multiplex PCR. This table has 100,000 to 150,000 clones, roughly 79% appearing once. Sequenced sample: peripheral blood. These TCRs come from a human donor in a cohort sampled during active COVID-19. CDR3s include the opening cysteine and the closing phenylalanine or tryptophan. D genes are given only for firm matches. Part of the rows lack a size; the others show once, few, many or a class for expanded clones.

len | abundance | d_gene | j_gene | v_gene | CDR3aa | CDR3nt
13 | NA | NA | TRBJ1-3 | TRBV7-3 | CASSSGAGNTIYF | TGTGCCAGCAGTTCAGGGGCTGGAAACACCATATATTTT
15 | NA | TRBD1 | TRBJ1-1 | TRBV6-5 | CASTRRTGADTEAFF | TGTGCCAGCACTCGACGGACAGGGGCGGACACTGAAGCTTTCTTT
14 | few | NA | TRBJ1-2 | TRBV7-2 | CASSSPSTAYGYTF | TGTGCCAGCAGCTCCCCTTCTACAGCTTATGGCTACACCTTC
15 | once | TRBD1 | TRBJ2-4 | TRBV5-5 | CASSATGSYRNIQYF | TGTGCCAGCAGCGCGACAGGGTCATATAGAAACATTCAGTACTTC
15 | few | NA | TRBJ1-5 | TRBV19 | CASSIDGTHNQPQHF | TGTGCCAGTAGTATAGACGGGACTCACAATCAGCCCCAGCATTTT
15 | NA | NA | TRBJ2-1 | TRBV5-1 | CASSLPRDSNNEQFF | TGCGCCAGCAGTTTACCGCGGGACTCCAACAATGAGCAGTTCTTC
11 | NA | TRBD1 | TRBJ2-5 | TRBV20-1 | CSGGQGETQYF | TGCAGTGGGGGACAGGGCGAGACCCAGTACTTC
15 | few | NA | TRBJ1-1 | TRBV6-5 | CASRRGGEVNTEAFF | TGTGCCAGCCGCCGCGGTGGGGAGGTTAATACTGAAGCTTTCTTT
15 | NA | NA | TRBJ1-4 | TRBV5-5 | CASRAGMGYSEKLFF | TGTGCCAGCAGGGCCGGGATGGGGTACAGTGAAAAACTGTTTTTT
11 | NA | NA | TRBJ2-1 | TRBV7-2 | CASSFPYEQFF | TGTGCCAGCAGCTTTCCATATGAGCAGTTCTTC
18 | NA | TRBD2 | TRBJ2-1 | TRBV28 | CASSLTRLRGGSYNEQFF | TGTGCCAGCAGTTTAACCCGGTTGCGGGGGGGCTCCTACAATGAGCAGTTCTTC
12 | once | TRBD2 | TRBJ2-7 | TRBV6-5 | CASTSGFYEQYF | TGTGCCAGCACTAGCGGCTTCTACGAGCAGTACTTC
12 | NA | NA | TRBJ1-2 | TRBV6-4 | CASSDLQNGYTF | TGTGCCAGCAGTGACTTGCAGAATGGCTACACCTTC
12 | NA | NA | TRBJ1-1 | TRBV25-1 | CASSEGGEEAFF | TGTGCCAGCAGTGAAGGGGGGGAGGAGGCTTTCTTT
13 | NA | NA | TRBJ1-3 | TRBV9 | CASSPLEDGTIYF | TGTGCCAGCAGCCCCCTCGAGGATGGCACCATATATTTT
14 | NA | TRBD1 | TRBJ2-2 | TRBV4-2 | CASTNRGGTGELFF | TGTGCCAGCACCAACAGGGGTGGCACCGGGGAGCTGTTTTTT
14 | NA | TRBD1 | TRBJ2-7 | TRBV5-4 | CASSHQTGTYEQYF | TGTGCCAGCAGCCACCAGACAGGGACCTACGAGCAGTACTTC
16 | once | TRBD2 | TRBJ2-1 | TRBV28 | CASSPGGGGSYNEQFF | TGTGCCAGCAGCCCCGGGGGGGGAGGGTCCTACAATGAGCAGTTCTTC
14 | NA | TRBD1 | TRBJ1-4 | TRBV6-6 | CASRQGDFNEKLFF | TGTGCCAGCAGGCAGGGGGACTTTAATGAAAAACTGTTTTTT
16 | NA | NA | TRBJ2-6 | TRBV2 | CASTLGAGSGANVLTF | TGTGCCAGCACCTTGGGGGCAGGATCTGGGGCCAACGTCCTGACTTTC
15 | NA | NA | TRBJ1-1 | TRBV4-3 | CASSQAAVSTGKAFF | TGCGCCAGCAGCCAAGCAGCAGTAAGTACAGGGAAAGCTTTCTTT
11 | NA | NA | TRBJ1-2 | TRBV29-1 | CSVEEPGGYTF | TGCAGCGTTGAAGAACCGGGGGGCTACACCTTC
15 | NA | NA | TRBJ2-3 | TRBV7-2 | CASSIMGVVTDTQYF | TGTGCCAGCAGCATAATGGGAGTGGTAACAGATACGCAGTATTTT
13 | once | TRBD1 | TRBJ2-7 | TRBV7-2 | CASSYRGLNEQYF | TGTGCCAGCAGTTACAGGGGGCTGAACGAGCAGTACTTC